This T cell receptor (beta chain) was identified during a study of blood T cells in healthy people across ages. With a J-beta primer mix and a sample-barcoded 5' primer, a second PCR ran roughly 7 to 11 cycles. Through a template-switch adaptor with 12 random nucleotides, each cDNA molecule received a tag. MiXCR, run by TCRdb on the 5' RACE reads, gives a single entry per CDR3 protein. The table has roughly 1.9 million distinct CDR3 sequences, approximately 39% seen once; the top ten hold around 23%. This clonotype was observed a handful of times. Its antigen remains unidentified. The CDR3 spans 14 residues. Trimming took off 1 base at V and 3 bases at J, with 9 bases between the two ends. From germline, CDR1 is LGHNA and CDR2 YNFKEQ. Whole-study findings and limits: Unsorted PBMCs prevented conclusive naive versus antigen-experienced comparison.

The clonotype comes from a human donor in good health. The rearrangement links TRBV4-2 to TRBJ1-2; D gene unclear. Source material: blood. CDR3 amino acids: CASSQGVRDYGYTF. The CDR3 coding sequence is TGTGCCAGCAGCCAAGGCGTACGGGACTATGGCTACACCTTC.